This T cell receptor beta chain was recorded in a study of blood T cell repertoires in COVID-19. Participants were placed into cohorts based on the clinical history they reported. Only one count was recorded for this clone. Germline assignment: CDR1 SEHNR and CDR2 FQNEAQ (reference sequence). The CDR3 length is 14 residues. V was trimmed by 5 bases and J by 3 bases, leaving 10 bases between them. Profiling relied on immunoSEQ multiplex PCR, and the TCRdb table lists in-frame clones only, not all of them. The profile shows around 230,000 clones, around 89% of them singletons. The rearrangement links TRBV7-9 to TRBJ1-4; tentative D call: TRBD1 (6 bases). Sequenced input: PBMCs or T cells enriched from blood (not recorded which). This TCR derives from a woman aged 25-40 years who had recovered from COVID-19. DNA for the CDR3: TGTGCCAGCAGCAACAGGGCGGCTAATGAAAAACTGTTTTTT. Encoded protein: CASSNRAANEKLFF.